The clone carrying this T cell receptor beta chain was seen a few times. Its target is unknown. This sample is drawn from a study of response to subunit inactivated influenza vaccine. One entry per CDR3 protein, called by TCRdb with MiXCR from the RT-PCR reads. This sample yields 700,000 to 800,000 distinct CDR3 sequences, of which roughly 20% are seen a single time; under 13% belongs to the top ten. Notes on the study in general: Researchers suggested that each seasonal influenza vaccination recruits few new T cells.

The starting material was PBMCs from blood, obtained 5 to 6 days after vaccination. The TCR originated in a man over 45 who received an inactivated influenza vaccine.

CDR3 region: CAISGDGYGYTF. The CDR3 DNA reads as TGTGCCATCAGTGGTGACGGCTATGGCTACACCTTC. This chain connects TRBV10-3 to TRBJ1-2; D is undetermined. Germline assignment: CDR1 ENHRY and CDR2 SYGVKD. The CDR3 covers 12 residues. V lost 4 bases and J 4 bases, leaving 7 bases between the germline ends.